This note documents a single T cell receptor (beta chain) sequence. The germline gives CDR1 SGHNT, CDR2 YYREEE (reference sequence). The J segment lost 5 bases and the V segment lost 4 bases, leaving 7 bases of the junction unmatched. The CDR3 sequence is 15 residues long. Assay: immunoSEQ multiplex PCR; the TCRdb copy retains only in-frame clones and omits some. The table has some 320,000 clones, approximately 91% seen once. These data are taken from a study of blood T cell repertoires in COVID-19. This clonotype was obtained from a woman under 40 who had been exposed to COVID-19. The sequenced material came from PBMCs or T cells enriched from blood (not recorded which). J is TRBJ2-5 and V is TRBV5-4; 11 bases line up with TRBD1. The chain's CDR3 is CASSPGQGARETQYF. Written as DNA, the CDR3 is TGTGCCAGCAGCCCCGGACAGGGGGCTAGGGAGACCCAGTACTTC. Based on the CDR3 plus reference TRBV5-4 and TRBJ2-5, the full variable domain is ETGVTQSPTHLIKTRGQQVTLRCSSQSGHNTVSWYQQALGQGPQFIFQYYREEENGRGNFPPRFSGLQFPNYSSELNVNALELDDSALYLCASSPGQGARETQYFGPGTRLLVL.